The TCR beta chain under discussion was sequenced for a study of low-dose radiotherapy and immunotherapy resistance in tumors. Study in general: Radiation delivery to Cohort 1 consisted of 0.5 Gy per fraction every 2 weeks, summing to 6.5 Gy. Treatment of Cohort 2 consisted of 1 Gy per fraction every two weeks, amounting to 13 Gy over 26 weeks. Both drugs were delivered intravenously to patients (nivolumab 240 mg every two weeks and ipilimumab 1 mg/kg every six weeks).

Both TCRalpha and TCRbeta chains were reverse transcribed with V-gene-specific primers. It was with a constant-region primer and a V-primer adapter that TCRs were amplified over approximately 18 PCR cycles. TCRdb used MiXCR to reprocess the reads, holding one entry per CDR3 protein. The profile covers some 11,000 distinct CDR3 sequences, with more than 55% appearing a single time and about 11% taken by the ten largest. The V and J ends lost 5 bases and 5 bases, in that order; junction bases with no gene match: 11. Germline V gene data show CDR1 as MNHEY and CDR2 as SVGEGT. This CDR3 comprises 17 residues. It was nivolumab, ipilimumab, aspirin, low-dose cyclophosphamide and low-dose radiotherapy that donors received.

The chain is built from TRBV6-2 or TRBV6-3 and TRBJ2-7; 14 bases are shared with TRBD2. The clonotype originates from a human donor with advanced metastatic prostate, ovarian, gallbladder or colorectal cancer (not recorded which). This table probably holds off-target reads from a library built for another chain. The DNA of the CDR3 is TGTGCCAGCAGTCCCGGGACTAGCGGGAGATCGCGCGACGAGCAGTACTTC. Translating gives CASSPGTSGRSRDEQYF.